This T cell receptor (beta chain) originates from a study of Tregs in tolerant kidney transplant recipients. Sequencing was performed with immunoSEQ multiplex PCR; in TCRdb, only in-frame clones are kept and a portion is missing. The data contain 110,000 or so clones, roughly 93% of them singletons. V was clipped by 3 bases and J by 5 bases, with 10 bases between them. CDR1 is SEHNR, CDR2 FQNEAQ, per germline (reference sequence). The CDR3 covers 14 residues. The chain uses TRBV7-9 and TRBJ2-2; D might be TRBD1 (5 bases). The sample taken for sequencing was CD4+ T cells from blood. The receptor comes from a human donor in good health. The DNA for the CDR3 is TGTGCCAGCAGCTTCGGGCAGGGAACCGGGGAGCTGTTTTTT. This gives the protein CASSFGQGTGELFF.